This T cell receptor beta chain appears in the sequencing data of a study of T cells in Graves' hyperthyroidism and ophthalmopathy (dated 2019 in TCRdb). For the wider study: To identify distinguishing TCR V-J signatures, a discovery cohort of 90 to 100 patients was used, comprising some 43 with Graves' ophthalmopathy and around 57 with stable Graves' hyperthyroidism. An independent validation cohort of about 20 hyperthyroidism patients and approximately 17 patients who later progressed to ophthalmopathy tested prospective prediction of ophthalmopathy. For training and testing, the 80 to 100 patients in the discovery cohort were randomly divided in a 7:3 ratio. The study also compared thyroid tissue and blood T-cell repertoires from five or six Graves' hyperthyroidism patients. Following sampling, methimazole starting at 30 mg daily was given to hyperthyroidism patients, and high-dose intravenous methylprednisolone was given to ophthalmopathy patients. According to the paper, TCR Vbeta CDR3 sequencing was carried out on around 140 peripheral blood samples, which came from under 50 ophthalmopathy, around 74 hyperthyroidism and about 17 progressor patients.

Concerning this clonotype itself: Its specific antigen is unknown. Per-nucleotide qualities are absent, and no much larger clonotype sits a single base away.

The TCR beta CDR3 regions were amplified from RNA transcripts. The TCR CDR3 was subjected to a first round of RT-PCR using the HTBI primer set and the Qiagen OneStep RT-PCR kit. A second multiplex PCR round built the libraries, followed by size selection and purification. Libraries were sequenced paired-end with 100 bp reads on an Illumina HiSeq2000. In the paper's pipeline: SOAPnuke was used to process the raw data, throwing out any read that contained adapters or uncalled bases, had a mean Phred below 15, or lacked an exact constant-primer or identifier match. High-quality paired reads were merged with COPE v1.2.5, and unique nucleotide sequences were defined as clonotypes. MiTCR v1.1 was used to align the clonotypes against IMGT TRBV, TRBD and TRBJ reference segments. Only V-J combinations with frequency above 0.0001, covering 99% to 99.2% of repertoires, were analysed. The TCS score was defined as the ratio of F50 (clonal expansion) to E x V (chaos), calculated using BLOSUM62-based TCRdist between CDR3 peptides within each V-J. Welch's t-statistics and random forest reduced 450 to 600 V-J features to 10 to 15, which were used in a naive Bayes classifier (R e1071). The Morisita-Horn index was used to measure how similar the thyroid and blood repertoires were. The public reads were reanalyzed by TCRdb: fastp trimming at Q25, MiXCR alignment, in-frame beta chains only. Merged by CDR3 protein, the rows form single entries marked with the most common genes and DNA. TCRdb's processing, not the study's, gives the V and J calls here. The sample includes 600,000 to 700,000 distinct CDR3 sequences, with just under 45% observed a single time. The ten largest clones add up to less than 8.5% of the sample.

Here V drops 6 bases and J drops 8 bases, and the junction holds 9 bases not matched to any gene. The CDR3 has 15 amino acids, counting the end cysteine and phenylalanine. This entry keeps only the CDR3 DNA: 45 bases, framed from base 1. From the germline V gene, CDR1 is LGHNT and CDR2 is FRNRAP. Broad study findings and their caveats: In validation, the model predicted progression to ophthalmopathy a median of around six months before onset, with 65% to 71% sensitivity and nearly 75% specificity. In cross-validation, a model built on a 13 V-J signature told ophthalmopathy apart from stable hyperthyroidism with 87.88% sensitivity and 81% to 82% specificity, and in testing the same model reached 80%/75%. Most expanded thyroid clonotypes (frequency above 0.001) were also detected in blood, a finding suggesting that blood repertoires may reflect thyroid immune responses. Sample size was not statistically predetermined, and blinding of investigators to group allocation was not performed.

Patients with uncontrolled infections, other autoimmune diseases, pregnancy or lactation were excluded. Diagnoses were established on the basis of clinical symptoms, serum thyroxine and TRAb, thyroid ultrasound, and orbital computed tomography. Total RNA was extracted with Trizol reagent, and quality was checked on an Agilent 2100 Bioanalyzer. The chain uses TRBV12-5 and TRBJ2-6; 8 bases in the junction line up with TRBD1. The sequence was collected from an adult man with Graves' disease, either hyperthyroidism or ophthalmopathy (not recorded which). The sequencing input was peripheral blood or thyroid tissue (not recorded which). The CDR3 in this case is CASGFGQGETNVLTF. The DNA reads as follows: TGTGCTAGTGGGTTCGGACAGGGTGAGACCAACGTCCTGACTTTC.